Following are 19 T cell receptor beta chains from one sample sequenced in a study of post-analysis software for immune sequencing data. General study findings and limits: The study found TRBV5-6, TRBV5-1 and TRBV20-1 among several TRBV segments more frequent in patients than controls.

No cognate antigen is known for these TCRs. Tagging with unique molecular identifiers was a feature of the TCR beta cDNA libraries. TCRdb independently ran MiXCR on the PCR reads; one entry per CDR3 protein. The table has almost 700,000 distinct CDR3 sequences, approximately 60% seen once. The sample was blood. The receptors come from a girl aged 2-10 years with multiple sclerosis.

This clonotype was picked up one time. The chain links TRBV5-1 to TRBJ2-5; D unclear. Germline V CDR1 and CDR2: SGHRS, YFSETQ. This CDR3 has 15 residues. V lost 0 bases and J 2 bases, leaving 11 bases between the germline ends. The CDR3 loop reads CASSLGATQQETQYF. CDR3 coding DNA: TGCGCCAGCAGCTTGGGGGCGACCCAACAAGAGACCCAGTACTTC.

The V call is TRBV2, the J call TRBJ2-1; 12 nucleotides align to TRBD2. The CDR3 sequence is 18 residues long. Trimming removed 1 base from V and 6 bases from J; junction bases left unmatched: 10. CDR1 SNHLY and CDR2 FYNNEI come from the germline V gene. The CDR3 DNA is TGTGCCAGCAGTGAAGGGACTAGCGGGACCATCTCGGGCAATGAGCAGTTCTTC. This gives the protein CASSEGTSGTISGNEQFF.

This clonotype was seen only a few times. V and J are TRBV7-9 and TRBJ2-5, with 8 nucleotides matching TRBD1. Trimming removed 5 bases from V and 11 bases from J; junction bases left unmatched: 13. Looked up from germline, CDR1 is SEHNR and CDR2 is FQNEAQ (reference sequence). CDR3 length: 14 residues. The CDR3 protein is CASSIRDRHNEQYF. The CDR3 nucleotides are TGTGCCAGCAGCATCCGGGACAGGCACAATGAGCAGTACTTC.

This clonotype has only a few counts. V and J are TRBV7-8 and TRBJ1-1; 7 positions match TRBD1. This CDR3 spans 14 amino acids. The ends lost 4 bases at V and 1 base at J; junction bases unmatched: 3. Germline V gene data show CDR1 as SGHVS and CDR2 as FQNEAQ. CDR3 nucleotide sequence: TGTGCCAGCAGCTCACAGGGGAAGAACACTGAAGCTTTCTTT. This translates into CASSSQGKNTEAFF.

This chain joins TRBV3-1 and TRBJ2-5, with TRBD2 matching 7 bases. V shed 7 bases, J shed 3 bases, and the junction held 14 bases outside the gene matches. This CDR3 spans 16 amino acids. CDR1 and CDR2 from the germline V gene are LGHDT and YNNKEL (reference sequence). CDR3 DNA sequence: TGTGCCAGCACCCCCACGGCGGGAGTAGGAAAAGAGACCCAGTACTTC. Translated: CASTPTAGVGKETQYF.

The chain has TRBV3-1 and TRBJ2-3, with 12 bases aligning to TRBD2. The germline V gene has CDR1 LGHDT and CDR2 YNNKEL (reference sequence). The CDR3 has 16 amino acids. V dropped 2 bases and J dropped 4; count of bases not matched to a gene: 4. The CDR3 protein is CASSQRLAGGPDTQYF. The CDR3 coding sequence is TGTGCCAGCAGCCAACGGCTAGCGGGGGGGCCAGATACGCAGTATTTT.

Here the CDR3 reads CATSFGLAGPNQETQYF. The DNA for the CDR3 is TGTGCCACCAGCTTCGGACTAGCGGGACCGAACCAAGAGACCCAGTACTTC. This chain joins TRBV15 and TRBJ2-5, with 12 bases fitting TRBD2. The CDR3 loop spans 17 amino acids. Germline V gene sequence: CDR1 LNHNV, CDR2 YYDKDF (reference sequence). Trimming at V came to 5 bases and at J to 0 bases, leaving 7 bases not matched to a gene. Together with reference TRBV15 and TRBJ2-5, the CDR3 gives the full variable domain: DAMVIQNPRYQVTQFGKPVTLSCSQTLNHNVMYWYQQKSSQAPKLLFHYYDKDFNNEADTPDNFQSRRPNTSFCFLDIRSPGLGDTAMYLCATSFGLAGPNQETQYFGPGTRLLVL.

This clonotype was picked up a small number of times. The genes are TRBV7-9 and TRBJ2-3; no firm D call. The CDR3 contains 14 residues. Trimming removed 1 base from V and 3 bases from J, with 8 bases in between. In germline, CDR1 is SEHNR, CDR2 FQNEAQ (reference sequence). The chain's CDR3 is CASSLVDVTDTQYF. The CDR3 DNA reads as TGTGCCAGCAGCTTAGTTGATGTAACAGATACGCAGTATTTT.

This chain links TRBV7-6 with TRBJ2-3, with 7 bases lining up with TRBD1. V was clipped by 4 bases and J by 3 bases; unmatched bases: 4. CDR3 length: 14 residues. Germline V lookup: CDR1 SGHVS, CDR2 FNYEAQ. The CDR3 nucleotides are TGTGCCAGCAGCTCCGACAGGGTTACAGATACGCAGTATTTT. Amino acids: CASSSDRVTDTQYF. Based on the CDR3 plus reference TRBV7-6 and TRBJ2-3, the full variable domain is GAGVSQSPRYKVTKRGQDVALRCDPISGHVSLYWYRQALGQGPEFLTYFNYEAQQDKSGLPNDRFSAERPEGSISTLTIQRTEQRDSAMYRCASSSDRVTDTQYFGPGTRLTVL.

The rearrangement uses TRBV4-1 and TRBJ2-1; 9 positions match TRBD2. The trim removed 3 bases at V and 5 bases at J, leaving 5 bases unmatched. CDR1 is MGHRA, CDR2 YSYEKL, per germline. The CDR3 contains 15 residues. The CDR3 DNA reads TGCGCCAGCAGCCAGGGGGCTAGCGGGAACAATGAGCAGTTCTTC. It translates to CASSQGASGNNEQFF.

V gene TRBV5-1 combines with J gene TRBJ2-3; 8 bases are shared with TRBD2. This CDR3 is 16 amino acids long. V trimming: 0 bases; J trimming: 1 base; junction bases outside the gene matches: 4. Per germline, CDR1 SGHRS and CDR2 YFSETQ. The chain's CDR3 is CASSLAATSGTDTQYF. The CDR3, as DNA: TGCGCCAGCAGCTTGGCAGCGACTAGCGGCACAGATACGCAGTATTTT.

The genes are TRBV25-1 and TRBJ1-2, with D unclear. Trimming took off 3 bases at V and 4 bases at J, with 12 bases between the two ends. Germline V gene lookup returns CDR1 MGHDK and CDR2 SYGVNS. This CDR3 has 14 residues. The CDR3 region has the DNA TGTGCCAGCAGTGACCTCGGGCAGGTCTATGGCTACACCTTC. This encodes CASSDLGQVYGYTF.

This clonotype was counted only a few times. The CDR3, as DNA: TGCGCCAGCAGCCAAGATATCCCGAAAGGGGAGCAGGAGACCCAGTACTTC. It encodes CASSQDIPKGEQETQYF. The chain has TRBV4-3 and TRBJ2-5; D may match TRBD1 or TRBD2 (5 bases each). This CDR3 region has 17 residues. V was pared by 0 bases and J by 5 bases, with 19 bases between. The V gene's germline CDR1 is LGHNA and CDR2 YSLEER.

This clonotype was counted only a few times. A read error may account for a junction end that differs from germline. The chain couples TRBV5-1 to TRBJ2-5; unclear D gene. Germline values: CDR1 SGHRS, CDR2 YFSETQ. The CDR3 has 12 residues. The chain's CDR3 is CAGSSGQETQYF. Written as DNA, the CDR3 is TGCGCCGGCAGCTCCGGCCAAGAGACCCAGTACTTC.

The CDR3 protein is CSARDTVTETQYF. In DNA form, the CDR3 reads TGCAGTGCTAGAGATACGGTGACAGAGACCCAGTACTTC. The rearrangement uses TRBV20-1 and TRBJ2-5; D is unclear. CDR3 length: 13 amino acids. Between the trimmed V and J ends, which lost 0 bases and 4 bases, there was a span of 9 bases. In germline, CDR1 is DFQATT, CDR2 SNEGSKA (reference sequence).

The chain links TRBV9 to TRBJ1-1; perhaps TRBD1 as D (6 bases). V dropped 0 bases and J dropped 1 base, with 13 bases sitting between them. The CDR3 has 16 amino acids. CDR1 and CDR2 from the germline V gene are SGDLS and YYNGEE. The CDR3 reads CASSVAPDSGNTEAFF. CDR3 sequence (DNA): TGTGCCAGCAGCGTAGCCCCGGACAGCGGGAACACTGAAGCTTTCTTT.

This clonotype was seen a few times. V usage is TRBV6-2 or TRBV6-3 and J usage is TRBJ1-5; the D is unclear. V gave up 5 bases and J gave up 2 bases, with 19 bases separating them. The CDR3 is 17 residues long. CDR1 is MNHEY and CDR2 is SVGEGT in the germline V gene. CDR3 in DNA: TGTGCCAGCAGTCCCGGACCGGGAGGAAGGGGCAATCAGCCCCAGCATTTT. Translated, it gives CASSPGPGGRGNQPQHF.

V is TRBV7-3 and J is TRBJ2-1, with a tentative D call TRBD2 (7 bases). This CDR3 is built from 16 residues. Germline CDR1 reads SGHTA; CDR2 reads FQGTGA. The V and J ends lost 2 bases and 7 bases respectively, with 18 bases between them. DNA of the CDR3: TGTGCCAGCAGCTTAGAGGGGGGAGGGAGACGGAATGAGCAGTTCTTC. Its protein is CASSLEGGGRRNEQFF.

V and J are TRBV7-9 and TRBJ1-3; TRBD1 matches at 8 bases. V dropped 3 bases and J dropped 2; count of bases not matched to a gene: 3. Germline lookup yields CDR1 SEHNR and CDR2 FQNEAQ (reference sequence). There are 15 residues in the CDR3. This CDR3 reads CASSLDRDPGNTIYF. The CDR3 coding sequence is TGTGCCAGCAGCTTGGACAGGGACCCTGGAAACACCATATATTTT.